These 25 T cell receptor beta chains share one sample of origin, sequenced in a study of T cells expressing NK-cell markers. TCRdb reprocessed the 5' RACE reads and keeps a single row for each CDR3 protein, giving no DNA. The sample is made up of 250,000 to 300,000 distinct CDR3 sequences, and the top ten hold 4% to 5% of it. Sequencing input: blood T cells: a sorted CD56 or NKG2C T cell subset, CD4+ or CD8+ T cells, or bulk PBMC T cells (not recorded which). The receptors here all came from a woman aged 18 to 75 in good health.

The chain uses TRBV28 and TRBJ2-3; absent DNA, TCRdb's TRBD1 call cannot be checked. CDR1 is MDHEN, CDR2 SYDVKM, per germline. The CDR3 runs to 15 residues. CDR3 sequence: CASSTRAGSEDTQYF.

The V and J genes are TRBV6-1 and TRBJ2-7; as DNA is missing, the TRBD1 call by TCRdb cannot be tested. The CDR3 covers 15 residues. Germline V CDR1 and CDR2: MNHNS, SASEGT. The CDR3 region is CASTTGLGSRYEQYF.

The chain combines TRBV27 with TRBJ2-4; TCRdb returns TRBD2, unconfirmable since there is no DNA. Germline lookup yields CDR1 MNHEY and CDR2 SMNVEV (reference sequence). The CDR3 totals 16 residues. This chain's CDR3 is CASSLSLALAVNIQYF.

The genes are TRBV20-1 and TRBJ2-1; TCRdb names TRBD2, which stays unverified in the absence of DNA. The CDR3 runs 13 residues. Germline CDR1 and CDR2: DFQATT and SNEGSKA (reference sequence). The CDR3 is CSAKAGGGYEQFF.

The V gene is TRBV20-1, the J gene TRBJ2-7. Germline-derived CDR1 and CDR2 are DFQATT and SNEGSKA (reference sequence). CDR3 length: 12 residues. CDR3 in amino acids: CSARIRSYEQYF.

The chain uses TRBV7-9 and TRBJ1-2. In germline, CDR1 is SEHNR, CDR2 FQNEAQ (reference sequence). CDR3 length: 15 amino acids. The CDR3 loop reads CASSPTALAGYGYTF.

The J gene is TRBJ1-2, the V gene TRBV20-1; no DNA is available, so the TRBD1 call from TCRdb remains unchecked. The CDR3 length is 16 residues. Germline CDR1 is DFQATT and CDR2 is SNEGSKA (reference sequence). The CDR3 region is CSARGLRDTPNYGYTF.

The chain is built from TRBV5-6 and TRBJ1-1; TCRdb's D call of TRBD1 is untestable without DNA. This CDR3 comprises 13 residues. Germline-derived CDR1 and CDR2 are SGHDT and YYEEEE. The CDR3: CASSLWGGTEAFF. The variable domain in full, completed from reference TRBV5-6 and TRBJ1-1, reads DAGVTQSPTHLIKTRGQQVTLRCSPKSGHDTVSWYQQALGQGPQFIFQYYEEEERQRGNFPDRFSGHQFPNYSSELNVNALLLGDSALYLCASSLWGGTEAFFGQGTRLTVV.

The chain combines TRBV5-1 with TRBJ2-7; TCRdb lists TRBD1, though no DNA is available to test this call. The CDR3 is 14 amino acids. Germline CDR1 and CDR2: SGHRS and YFSETQ. The CDR3 sequence is CASSPGTGLAGQYF.

The V and J genes are TRBV4-3 and TRBJ2-1; the D gene TCRdb calls, TRBD2, cannot be checked with no DNA. There are 13 residues in the CDR3. The V gene's germline CDR1 is LGHNA and CDR2 YSLEER. The chain's CDR3 is CASSQDAGLAQFF.

The chain uses TRBV21-1 and TRBJ2-5; TCRdb outputs TRBD1, but without DNA this stays unchecked. TRBV21-1 is recorded as a pseudogene. This CDR3 has 17 residues. CDR3 loop: CASSSPGGGRREETQYF.

The V call is TRBV7-9, the J call TRBJ2-7. Germline-derived CDR1 and CDR2 are SEHNR and FQNEAQ (reference sequence). The CDR3 extends over 14 amino acids. The CDR3 sequence is CASSLQGVSYEQYF.

The chain employs TRBV19 and TRBJ2-2; TCRdb returns TRBD2, unconfirmable since there is no DNA. This CDR3 spans 15 amino acids. CDR1 is LNHDA, CDR2 SQIVND, per germline (reference sequence). The CDR3 region is CASTMGTSFTGELFF.

This chain uses TRBV11-1 with TRBJ2-2; the TRBD2 assignment by TCRdb is unverifiable without DNA. The CDR3 is 20 residues long. The germline gives CDR1 SGHAT, CDR2 FQDESV (reference sequence). The CDR3 is CASSLRGSTSGGLNTGELFF.

The CDR3 sequence: CAGDPSGLSYEQYF. The chain links TRBV2 to TRBJ2-7; no DNA is available, so the TRBD2 call from TCRdb remains unchecked. The CDR3 spans 14 residues. The germline V gene has CDR1 SNHLY and CDR2 FYNNEI.

The chain carries TRBV10-3 and TRBJ2-3; TCRdb's D gene call, TRBD1, goes unchecked for lack of DNA. Per germline, CDR1 ENHRY and CDR2 SYGVKD. CDR3 length: 18 residues. The CDR3 reads CAISEQTVGGPRPDTQYF.

The gene calls are TRBV2 and TRBJ2-1; checking the TCRdb D call of TRBD1 is not possible without DNA. The CDR3 runs 16 residues. The germline CDR1 and CDR2 sequences are SNHLY and FYNNEI. This chain's CDR3 is CASSEGVGQGGNEQFF.

This chain's CDR3 is CASSRQGRLGGANVLTF. V and J are TRBV11-2 and TRBJ2-6; the D gene TCRdb calls, TRBD1, cannot be checked with no DNA. Germline V gives CDR1 SGHAT, CDR2 FQNNGV. The CDR3 sequence is 17 residues long.

This chain connects TRBV18 to TRBJ1-1. The CDR3 is 16 amino acids. Germline V lookup: CDR1 KGHSH, CDR2 LQKENI. The CDR3 spells CASSPISAWGKTEAFF.

This chain links TRBV20-1 with TRBJ2-1; checking the TCRdb D call of TRBD2 is not possible without DNA. The germline gives CDR1 DFQATT, CDR2 SNEGSKA (reference sequence). The CDR3 runs to 17 residues. CDR3 protein: CSARTEGYFSSYNEQFF.

V usage is TRBV10-2 and J usage is TRBJ2-1; TCRdb proposes TRBD1, but this gene call is untestable without DNA. This CDR3 is 15 amino acids long. CDR1 and CDR2 (germline): WSHSY, SAAADI. CDR3 residues: CASKPVWGGRGEQFF.

V usage is TRBV18 and J usage is TRBJ1-3. The CDR3 extends over 17 amino acids. Germline CDR1 is KGHSH and CDR2 is LQKENI. The CDR3 here is CASSPPGRGGSGNTIYF.

The chain employs TRBV7-2 and TRBJ2-5. CDR1 is SGHTA and CDR2 is FQGNSA in the germline V gene. CDR3 size: 15 residues. CDR3 loop: CASSLAAYLQETQYF.

The chain is built from TRBV28 and TRBJ2-7; TCRdb calls TRBD2, which cannot be checked without DNA. Germline assignment: CDR1 MDHEN and CDR2 SYDVKM. This CDR3 is 15 amino acids long. This CDR3 reads CASSIPSSANYEQYF.

The chain is built from TRBV29-1 and TRBJ1-1. The CDR3 contains 13 residues. Germline V gives CDR1 SQVTM, CDR2 ANQGSEA. The CDR3 here is CSALRTTNTEAFF.